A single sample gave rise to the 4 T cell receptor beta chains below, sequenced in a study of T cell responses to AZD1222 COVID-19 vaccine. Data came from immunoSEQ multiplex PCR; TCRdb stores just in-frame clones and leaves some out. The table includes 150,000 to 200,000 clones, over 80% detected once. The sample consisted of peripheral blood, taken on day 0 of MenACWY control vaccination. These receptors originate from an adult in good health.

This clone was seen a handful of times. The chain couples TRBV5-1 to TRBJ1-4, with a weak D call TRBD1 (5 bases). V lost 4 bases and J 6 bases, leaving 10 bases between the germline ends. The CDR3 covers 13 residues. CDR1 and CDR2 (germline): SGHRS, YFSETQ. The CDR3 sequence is CASSPAGYEKLFF. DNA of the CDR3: TGCGCCAGCAGCCCAGCAGGGTATGAAAAACTGTTTTTT.

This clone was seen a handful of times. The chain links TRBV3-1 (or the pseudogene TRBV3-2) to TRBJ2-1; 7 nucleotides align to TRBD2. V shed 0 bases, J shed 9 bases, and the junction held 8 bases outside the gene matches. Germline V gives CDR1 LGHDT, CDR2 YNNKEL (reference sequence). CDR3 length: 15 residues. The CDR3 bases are TGTGCCAGCAGCCAAGAGCCTAGCGGTCGCGGTGAGCAGTTCTTC. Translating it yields CASSQEPSGRGEQFF.

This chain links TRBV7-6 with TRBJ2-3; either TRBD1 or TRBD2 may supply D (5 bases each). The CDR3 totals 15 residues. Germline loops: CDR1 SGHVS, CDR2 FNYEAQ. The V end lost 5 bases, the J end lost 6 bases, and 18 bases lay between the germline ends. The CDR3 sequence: CASSPWGPSADTQYF. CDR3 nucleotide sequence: TGTGCCAGCAGCCCGTGGGGACCCTCAGCCGATACGCAGTATTTT.

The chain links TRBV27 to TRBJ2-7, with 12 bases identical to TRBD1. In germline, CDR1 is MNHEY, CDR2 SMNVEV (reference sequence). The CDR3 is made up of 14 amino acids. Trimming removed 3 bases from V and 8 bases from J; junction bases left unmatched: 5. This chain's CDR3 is CASSFRGQGAKQYF. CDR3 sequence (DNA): TGTGCCAGCAGTTTTAGGGGACAGGGGGCCAAGCAGTACTTC.